The 23 T cell receptor beta chains below all came from one sample that was sequenced in a study of T cell responses to AZD1222 COVID-19 vaccine. Method: immunoSEQ multiplex PCR; TCRdb's copy keeps in-frame clones and lacks some. The sample holds about 200,000 clones, about 91% seen once. The source material was peripheral blood, sampled on day 0 of AZD1222 vaccination. The receptors come from an adult in good health.

Here the CDR3 reads CASSQDQGGSRQPQHF. The DNA of the CDR3 is TGCGCCAGCAGCCAAGATCAAGGGGGCAGCAGGCAGCCCCAGCATTTT. This chain links TRBV4-1 with TRBJ1-5; 7 positions agree with TRBD1. The CDR3 is 16 residues long. Germline-derived CDR1 and CDR2 are MGHRA and YSYEKL. V gave up 0 bases and J gave up 7 bases; unmatched junction bases: 9.

The gene calls are TRBV6-2 or TRBV6-3 and TRBJ2-6; D unclear. Looked up from germline, CDR1 is MNHEY and CDR2 is SVGEGT. Trimming took 5 bases from V and 0 from J, leaving 8 bases between them. The CDR3 is 15 amino acids. Here the CDR3 reads CASSPPGSGANVLTF. In DNA, the CDR3 is TGTGCCAGCAGTCCCCCGGGCTCTGGGGCCAACGTCCTGACTTTC.

The chain employs TRBV30 and TRBJ1-1; D is perhaps TRBD1 (5 bases). The germline gives CDR1 GTSNPN, CDR2 SVGIG (reference sequence). With 4 bases removed from V and 5 bases from J, the gap between germline ends came to 29 bases. The CDR3 extends over 18 amino acids. The DNA for the CDR3 is TGTGCCTGGAAAGGCCTCTTGGAGTTGGGGACTGAGGGGACTGAAGCTTTCTTT. It encodes CAWKGLLELGTEGTEAFF.

Regarding this clone: The same CDR3 also results from other DNA sequences found in this sample. The CDR3 loop reads CASSERDQPQHF. The CDR3 nucleotides read TGTGCCAGTAGTGAGCGGGATCAGCCCCAGCATTTT. This chain joins TRBV19 and TRBJ1-5; no firm D call. The length of the CDR3 is 12 residues. V dropped 5 bases and J dropped 5 bases, with 7 bases sitting between them. Germline assignment: CDR1 LNHDA and CDR2 SQIVND (reference sequence).

This chain joins TRBV7-9 and TRBJ2-7; 9 positions agree with TRBD1. Trimming removed 4 bases from V and 3 bases from J; junction bases left unmatched: 10. From germline, CDR1 is SEHNR and CDR2 FQNEAQ (reference sequence). This CDR3 is 16 amino acids long. CDR3 bases: TGTGCCAGCAGCTCCATGGGGGGGACAGGGTACTACGAGCAGTACTTC. Translation: CASSSMGGTGYYEQYF.

V is TRBV19 and J is TRBJ2-2; D assignment may be TRBD1 or TRBD2 (6 bases each). The germline V gene encodes CDR1 LNHDA and CDR2 SQIVND (reference sequence). Trimming took 7 bases from V and 1 from J, leaving 19 bases between them. The CDR3 is 17 amino acids. The CDR3 sequence: CASTLGGTPMNTGELFF. CDR3 nucleotides: TGTGCCAGTACCCTCGGAGGGACACCTATGAACACCGGGGAGCTGTTTTTT.

The V and J genes are TRBV7-9 and TRBJ2-1; 8 bases are shared with TRBD2. This CDR3 is 12 amino acids long. The V gene's germline CDR1 is SEHNR and CDR2 FQNEAQ (reference sequence). Trimming took 5 bases from V and 12 from J; bases not matched to a gene: 6. The CDR3, as DNA: TGTGCCAGCAGCCAGGGACTAGTTGCGCAGTTCTTC. It codes for CASSQGLVAQFF.

The chain links TRBV5-6 to TRBJ2-7, with D perhaps being TRBD1 or TRBD2 (5 bases each). Germline-derived CDR1 and CDR2 are SGHDT and YYEEEE. This CDR3 spans 13 amino acids. V was clipped by 2 bases and J by 5 bases, with 11 bases between them. CDR3 loop: CASSLWGIDEQYF. The CDR3 region has the DNA TGTGCCAGCAGCTTATGGGGGATCGACGAGCAGTACTTC.

This clone was observed a single time. The rearrangement uses TRBV7-8 and TRBJ1-2, with D hard to call. The CDR3 spans 12 residues. Germline CDR1 and CDR2: SGHVS and FQNEAQ. V dropped 8 bases and J dropped 8 bases, with 15 bases sitting between them. Here the CDR3 DNA reads TGTGCCAGCCCCCAATTCGAGTCAGGCTACACCTTC. Its translation is CASPQFESGYTF.

The genes are TRBV12-3 or TRBV12-4 and TRBJ1-1; D remains unclear. This CDR3 has 12 amino acids. Deletions cut 4 bases from V and 9 bases from J, with 12 bases between. The CDR3 coding sequence is TGTGCCAGCAGTTCCCCCCAGCGCAAAGCTTTCTTT. It codes for CASSSPQRKAFF.

The chain combines TRBV28 with TRBJ2-7, with D maybe TRBD2 (6 bases). Looked up from germline, CDR1 is MDHEN and CDR2 is SYDVKM. The CDR3 runs 13 residues. The V end lost 6 bases, the J end lost 6 bases, and 15 bases lay between the germline ends. CDR3 DNA: TGTGCCAGCAGCCTCTGGAGGGGAGGCGAGCAGTACTTC. Its protein product is CASSLWRGGEQYF.

The rearrangement links TRBV13 to TRBJ2-3; D unresolved. Germline CDR1 and CDR2: PRHDT and FYEKMQ (reference sequence). V dropped 6 bases and J dropped 6 bases, with 7 bases sitting between them. The CDR3 runs to 11 residues. CDR3 in amino acids: CASRETDTQYF. For the CDR3, the DNA is TGTGCCAGCAGGGAGACCGATACGCAGTATTTT.

The chain uses TRBV7-8 and TRBJ1-4; possibly TRBD1 for D (5 bases). The V end was cut by 2 bases, the J end by 4 bases, with 5 bases between. CDR3 size: 13 residues. CDR1 and CDR2 (germline): SGHVS, FQNEAQ. The CDR3 DNA follows: TGTGCCAGCAGCTTAAGGGGTAATGAAAAACTGTTTTTT. Translating gives CASSLRGNEKLFF.

This rearrangement joins TRBV24-1 to TRBJ2-3; D is possibly TRBD1 (5 bases). Germline CDR1 reads KGHDR; CDR2 reads SFDVKD. CDR3 length equals 15 residues. The V and J ends lost 5 bases and 10 bases respectively, with 21 bases between them. The DNA of the CDR3 is TGTGCCACCAGTGCCCCTGACAGAGATACGGATCCGCAGTATTTT. Its protein product is CATSAPDRDTDPQYF.

V gene TRBV25-1 combines with J gene TRBJ2-5; D call uncertain. The CDR3 consists of 13 residues. Per germline, CDR1 MGHDK and CDR2 SYGVNS. Trimming removed 2 bases at V and 5 bases at J, with 9 bases between. The CDR3 region has the DNA TGTGCCAGCAGTGAACCCCTGGGCGAGACCCAGTACTTC. Amino acids: CASSEPLGETQYF.

The count of this clone is one. The rearrangement uses TRBV25-1 and TRBJ1-6, with a possible D match to TRBD1 (6 bases). The V and J ends lost 7 bases and 10 bases respectively, with 17 bases between them. The CDR3 is 14 residues long. Germline V gene lookup returns CDR1 MGHDK and CDR2 SYGVNS. The CDR3 DNA sequence: TGTGCCAGCACCCCGCTGCGAGGGGGGTCACCCCTCCACTTT. Translated: CASTPLRGGSPLHF. Looking up the rest from reference TRBV25-1 and TRBJ1-6 gives the full variable domain: EADIYQTPRYLVIGTGKKITLECSQTMGHDKMYWYQQDPGMELHLIHYSYGVNSTEKGDLSSESTVSRIRTEHFPLTLESARPSHTSQYLCASTPLRGGSPLHFGNGTRLTVT.

This rearrangement joins TRBV7-9 to TRBJ1-4; D is uncertain. CDR1 is SEHNR and CDR2 is FQNEAQ in the germline V gene (reference sequence). V lost 5 bases and J lost 7, with 26 bases in between. The CDR3 runs to 18 residues. CDR3 nucleotides: TGTGCCAGCAGCCCCCTGAAGGAGGAAGGGAAGCCCCCTGAAAAACTGTTTTTT. This gives the protein CASSPLKEEGKPPEKLFF.

The CDR3 sequence is CATSRDRPVPGYTF. CDR3 DNA: TGTGCCACCAGCAGAGATAGGCCAGTCCCTGGCTACACCTTC. The rearrangement joins TRBV15 to TRBJ1-2; D gene ambiguous. The germline V and J ends were trimmed by 0 bases and 7 bases, with 12 bases remaining between them. Germline CDR1 LNHNV, CDR2 YYDKDF (reference sequence). The CDR3 is 14 residues long. Combining the CDR3 with reference TRBV15 and TRBJ1-2 gives the whole variable domain DAMVIQNPRYQVTQFGKPVTLSCSQTLNHNVMYWYQQKSSQAPKLLFHYYDKDFNNEADTPDNFQSRRPNTSFCFLDIRSPGLGDTAMYLCATSRDRPVPGYTFGSGTRLTVV.

The chain recombines TRBV27 with TRBJ1-2, with D possibly matching TRBD1 (5 bases). Germline assignment: CDR1 MNHEY and CDR2 SMNVEV (reference sequence). The CDR3 contains 12 residues. Trimming cost V 2 bases and J 14 bases, with 15 bases left between them. Here the CDR3 reads CASSLGPGLATF. The CDR3 DNA sequence: TGTGCCAGCAGTTTAGGGCCAGGGTTGGCTACCTTC.

This sequence joins TRBV29-1 and TRBJ1-1, with D possibly matching TRBD1 (5 bases). Deletions cut 2 bases from V and 6 bases from J, with 19 bases between. Germline loops: CDR1 SQVTM, CDR2 ANQGSEA. CDR3 length: 15 residues. This chain's CDR3 is CSVENLGQGNSEAFF. The CDR3 DNA sequence: TGCAGCGTTGAAAATCTGGGGCAGGGTAACTCTGAAGCTTTCTTT.

The chain joins TRBV2 to TRBJ2-1; tentatively, D is TRBD1 or TRBD2 (7 bases each). V lost 11 bases and J 8 bases, leaving 19 bases between the germline ends. The CDR3 is made up of 13 amino acids. CDR1 SNHLY and CDR2 FYNNEI come from the germline V gene. CDR3 amino acids: CAGGAGGMDEQFF. CDR3 coding DNA: TGTGCCGGGGGGGCAGGGGGTATGGATGAGCAGTTCTTC.

The J gene is TRBJ2-7, the V gene TRBV10-3; D is perhaps TRBD1 (6 bases). V was clipped by 6 bases and J by 2 bases, with 23 bases between them. Per the germline V gene, CDR1 is ENHRY and CDR2 is SYGVKD. The CDR3 consists of 17 residues. The DNA of the CDR3 is TGTGCCATCAGCCAGCCAAAAACCTCACAGGGTACCTACGAGCAGTACTTC. Translating gives CAISQPKTSQGTYEQYF.

The rearrangement uses TRBV5-1 and TRBJ2-3, with a possible D match to TRBD1 (6 bases). Germline CDR1 reads SGHRS; CDR2 reads YFSETQ. This CDR3 contains 15 residues. V was shortened by 2 bases and J by 2 bases, with 12 bases between the two germline ends. The DNA of the CDR3 is TGCGCCAGCAGCTTAGGGGGACAAATCACAGATACGCAGTATTTT. This encodes CASSLGGQITDTQYF.